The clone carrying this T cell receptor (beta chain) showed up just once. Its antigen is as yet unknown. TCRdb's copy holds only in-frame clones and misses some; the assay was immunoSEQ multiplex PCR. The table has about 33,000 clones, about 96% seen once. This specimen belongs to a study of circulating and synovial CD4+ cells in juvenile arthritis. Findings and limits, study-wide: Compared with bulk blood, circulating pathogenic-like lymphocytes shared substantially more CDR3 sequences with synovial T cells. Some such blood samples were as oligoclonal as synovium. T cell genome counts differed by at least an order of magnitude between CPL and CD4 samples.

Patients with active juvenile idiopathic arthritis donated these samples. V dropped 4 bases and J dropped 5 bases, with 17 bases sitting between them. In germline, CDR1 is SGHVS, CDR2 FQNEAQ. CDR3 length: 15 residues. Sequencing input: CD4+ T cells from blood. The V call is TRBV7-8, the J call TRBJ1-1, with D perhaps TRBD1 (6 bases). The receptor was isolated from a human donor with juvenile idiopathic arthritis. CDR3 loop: CASSSSPRGGTEAFF. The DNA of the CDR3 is TGTGCCAGCAGCTCAAGTCCCAGGGGAGGGACTGAAGCTTTCTTT.